This is a list of T cell receptor beta chains from one sample in a study of response to subunit inactivated influenza vaccine. A single record per CDR3 protein comes from TCRdb applying MiXCR to the RT-PCR reads. The sample consists of about 700,000 distinct CDR3 sequences, 12% to 15% of them appearing once. Specimen: PBMCs from blood, collected 14 to 15 days before vaccination. Receptors originate from a man aged 50 or older who received an inactivated influenza vaccine. The CDR3 runs from the conserved cysteine through the conserved F or W. D genes are given only for firm matches. The listing skips clone size in some rows; elsewhere it reads once, few, many or a size class.

TRBV6-2/TRBV6-3	TRBD2	.	TRBJ2-7	CASSYSTTSISYEQYF	TGTGCCAGCAGTTACTCTACGACTAGCATCTCCTACGAGCAGTACTTC
TRBV5-1	.	.	TRBJ2-1	CASSLQQGRDAFF	TGCGCCAGCAGCCTCCAACAGGGGAGGGATGCGTTCTTC
TRBV7-9	TRBD2	.	TRBJ2-2	CASSPPTSRAGELFF	TGTGCCAGCAGCCCCCCGACTAGCCGCGCCGGGGAGCTGTTTTTT
TRBV20-1	.	.	TRBJ2-1	CSSPSFRDQQFF	TGCAGTTCCCCATCTTTCCGGGACCAGCAGTTCTTC
TRBV12-5	.	.	TRBJ2-1	CASEEFPYNEQFF	TGTGCTAGTGAGGAGTTTCCCTACAATGAGCAGTTCTTC
TRBV3-1	.	few	TRBJ2-2	CASSPGGRRTGELFF	TGTGCCAGCAGCCCCGGGGGGCGTCGGACCGGGGAGCTGTTTTTT
TRBV2	.	many	TRBJ2-5	CASSAVQGTQYF	TGTGCCAGCAGCGCAGTACAGGGGACCCAGTACTTC
TRBV6-2/TRBV6-3	TRBD1	.	TRBJ2-4	CASSYSLGQGKNIQYF	TGTGCCAGCAGTTACTCTCTGGGACAGGGGAAAAACATTCAGTACTTC
TRBV7-8	.	many	TRBJ2-1	CASSLARDYGEQFF	TGTGCCAGCAGCTTAGCGAGGGATTACGGTGAGCAGTTCTTC
TRBV12-5	.	.	TRBJ1-5	CASGNRIRDKPQHF	TGTGCTAGTGGCAACCGAATCCGGGACAAACCCCAGCATTTT
TRBV24-1	TRBD1	few	TRBJ1-2	CATSDSGQGYGYTF	TGTGCCACCAGTGATTCCGGACAGGGGTATGGCTACACCTTC
TRBV5-1	.	.	TRBJ2-2	CASSFTVSGELFF	TGCGCCAGCAGCTTTACGGTATCCGGGGAGCTGTTTTTT
TRBV20-1	.	.	TRBJ2-5	CSARQGSRETQYF	TGCAGTGCTAGGCAGGGCTCCCGAGAGACCCAGTACTTC
TRBV28	TRBD1	few	TRBJ2-4	CASSGRGLAKNIQYF	TGTGCCAGCAGTGGCAGGGGGCTAGCCAAAAACATTCAGTACTTC
TRBV29-1	.	few	TRBJ1-1	CSVDFGLGGTEAFF	TGCAGCGTTGACTTTGGCCTAGGAGGCACTGAAGCTTTCTTT
TRBV6-2/TRBV6-3	.	.	TRBJ2-5	CASSHTRQDPQETQYF	TGTGCCAGCAGCCACACTCGACAGGACCCCCAAGAGACCCAGTACTTC
TRBV7-9	.	few	TRBJ2-1	CASSGLTGAYNEQFF	TGTGCCAGCAGCGGATTGACGGGGGCCTACAATGAGCAGTTCTTC
TRBV19	.	.	TRBJ1-6	CASTHGRGSPLHF	TGTGCCAGTACTCATGGTAGGGGTTCACCCCTCCACTTT
TRBV27	.	many	TRBJ1-5	CASTPGGGNQPQHF	TGTGCCAGCACTCCCGGGGGGGGCAATCAGCCCCAGCATTTT
TRBV6-1	.	.	TRBJ2-3	CASSETSYRVPQYF	TGTGCCAGCAGTGAAACCTCCTACAGGGTTCCGCAGTATTTT
TRBV6-1	.	.	TRBJ2-7	CASSPSRGRDEQYF	TGTGCCAGCAGCCCCTCCAGGGGGAGGGACGAGCAGTACTTC
TRBV12-3/TRBV12-4	TRBD2	few	TRBJ2-1	CASSVAGKQFF	TGTGCCAGCAGTGTAGCGGGGAAGCAGTTCTTC